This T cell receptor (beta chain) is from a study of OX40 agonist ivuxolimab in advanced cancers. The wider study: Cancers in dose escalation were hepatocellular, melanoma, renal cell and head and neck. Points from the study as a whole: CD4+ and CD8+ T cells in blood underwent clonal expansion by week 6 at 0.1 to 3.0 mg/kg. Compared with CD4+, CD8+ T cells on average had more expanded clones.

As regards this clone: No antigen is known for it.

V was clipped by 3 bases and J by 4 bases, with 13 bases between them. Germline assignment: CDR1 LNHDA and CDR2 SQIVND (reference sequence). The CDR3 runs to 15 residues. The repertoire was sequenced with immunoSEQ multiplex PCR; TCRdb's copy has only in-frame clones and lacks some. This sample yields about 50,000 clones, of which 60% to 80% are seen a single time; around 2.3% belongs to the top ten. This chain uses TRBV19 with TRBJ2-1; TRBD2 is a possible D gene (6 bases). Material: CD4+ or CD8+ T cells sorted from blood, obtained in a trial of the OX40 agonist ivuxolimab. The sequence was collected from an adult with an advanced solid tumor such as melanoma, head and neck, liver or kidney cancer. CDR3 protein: CASSIGAGSYNEQFF. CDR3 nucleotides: TGTGCCAGTAGTATTGGGGCGGGGTCGTACAATGAGCAGTTCTTC.